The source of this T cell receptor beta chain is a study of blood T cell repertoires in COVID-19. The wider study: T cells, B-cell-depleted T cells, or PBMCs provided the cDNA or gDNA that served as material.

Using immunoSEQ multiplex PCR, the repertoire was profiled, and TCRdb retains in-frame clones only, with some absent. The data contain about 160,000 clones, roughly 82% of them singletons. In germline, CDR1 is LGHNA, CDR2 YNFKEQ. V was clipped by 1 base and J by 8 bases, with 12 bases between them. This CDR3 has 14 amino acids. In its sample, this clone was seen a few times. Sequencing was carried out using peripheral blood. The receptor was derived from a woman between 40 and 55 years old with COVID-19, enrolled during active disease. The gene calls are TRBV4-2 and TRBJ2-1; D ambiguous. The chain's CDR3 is CASSQATTKDEQFF. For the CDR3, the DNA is TGTGCCAGCAGCCAAGCCACTACCAAGGATGAGCAGTTCTTC.